What follows are 27 T cell receptor beta chains derived from one specimen sequenced in a study of T-cell memory formation after mild COVID-19. TCRdb re-analysed the 5' RACE reads in MiXCR, keeping a single row per CDR3 protein. The table lists some 600,000 distinct CDR3 sequences, 17% of them singletons. Input material: PBMCs or a T cell subset sorted from them (not recorded which). The source is an adult woman who had mild COVID-19 (a few samples of this study predate the infection). Cell type and time point are not known.

The J gene is TRBJ2-5, the V gene TRBV15, with 8 bases matching TRBD2. The length of the CDR3 is 17 residues. Germline loops: CDR1 LNHNV, CDR2 YYDKDF (reference sequence). The trim removed 2 bases at V and 7 bases at J, leaving 15 bases unmatched. CDR3 coding DNA: TGTGCCACCAGCAGACCTACTAGCGGAACCACCGGGTTGACCCAGTACTTC. Protein: CATSRPTSGTTGLTQYF.

V and J are TRBV6-5 and TRBJ2-1; 7 bases map to TRBD2. V lost 7 bases to trimming and J lost 13 bases; unmatched junction nucleotides: 7. Germline values: CDR1 MNHEY, CDR2 SVGAGI. The CDR3 is 11 residues long. CDR3 protein: CASTLGLVQFF. Here the CDR3 DNA reads TGTGCCAGCACCCTAGGACTAGTCCAGTTCTTC.

This clonotype showed up just a few times. J is TRBJ2-1 and V is TRBV5-1; D possibly uses TRBD1 or TRBD2 (5 bases each). From germline, CDR1 is SGHRS and CDR2 YFSETQ. The germline V and J ends were trimmed by 4 bases and 14 bases, with 22 bases remaining between them. This CDR3 spans 14 amino acids. The CDR3 coding sequence is TGCGCCAGCAGCAGTGGCCGGGACCCCCAACAAGAGTTCTTC. Protein sequence: CASSSGRDPQQEFF.

This clonotype was detected only a few times. J is TRBJ2-3 and V is TRBV5-1; 14 nucleotides align to TRBD2. The CDR3 runs 15 residues. Germline V gives CDR1 SGHRS, CDR2 YFSETQ. The trim removed 4 bases at V and 6 bases at J, leaving 4 bases unmatched. Here the CDR3 reads CASSEGLAGVDTQYF. As DNA, the CDR3 is TGCGCCAGCAGCGAGGGACTAGCGGGAGTGGATACGCAGTATTTT. The whole variable domain, filled in from reference TRBV5-1 and TRBJ2-3, reads KAGVTQTPRYLIKTRGQQVTLSCSPISGHRSVSWYQQTPGQGLQFLFEYFSETQRNKGNFPGRFSGRQFSNSRSEMNVSTLELGDSALYLCASSEGLAGVDTQYFGPGTRLTVL.

This clonotype has more than one count but fewer than ten. V gene TRBV20-1 combines with J gene TRBJ2-7, with D unclear. The CDR3 runs 13 residues. V dropped 0 bases and J dropped 0 bases, with 6 bases sitting between them. Germline CDR1 DFQATT, CDR2 SNEGSKA (reference sequence). In nucleotides, the CDR3 is TGCAGTGCTAGAGATTCCTACTCCTACGAGCAGTACTTC. The encoded protein is CSARDSYSYEQYF.

This clonotype was seen ten or more times. J is TRBJ2-7 and V is TRBV6-6; 8 nucleotides match TRBD1. With 5 bases clipped from V and 2 bases from J, the junction kept 5 bases outside the gene matches. This CDR3 region has 14 residues. The V gene's germline CDR1 is MNHNY and CDR2 SVGAGI (reference sequence). In nucleotides, the CDR3 is TGTGCCAGCAGTGATGACAGGGGTCCCTACGAGCAGTACTTC. Its protein product is CASSDDRGPYEQYF.

This clonotype has just a few counts. The chain has TRBV9 and TRBJ1-2; D is uncertain. Germline CDR1 and CDR2: SGDLS and YYNGEE. The CDR3 is made up of 11 amino acids. The V and J ends lost 3 bases and 10 bases respectively, with 10 bases between them. The CDR3 spells CASSAGRTYTF. The CDR3 DNA reads TGTGCCAGCAGCGCCGGACGCACCTACACCTTC.

This clonotype has a count of ten or more. This chain links TRBV7-9 with TRBJ2-1, with 7 bases aligning to TRBD2. J gave up 0 bases and V 4 bases, and 3 bases lay outside the gene matches. The CDR3 loop spans 15 amino acids. The V gene's germline CDR1 is SEHNR and CDR2 FQNEAQ (reference sequence). For the CDR3, the DNA is TGTGCCAGCAGCTCAACGGGGGGCTCCTACAATGAGCAGTTCTTC. It yields the protein CASSSTGGSYNEQFF.

Only a few counts were recorded for this clonotype. The chain carries TRBV10-3 and TRBJ2-7; D not resolved. V was trimmed by 10 bases and J by 4 bases, leaving 23 bases between them. In germline, CDR1 is ENHRY, CDR2 SYGVKD. This CDR3 spans 15 amino acids. CDR3 bases: TGTGCCACGGCCCACTTTGAGGATTATGGGTACGAGCAGTACTTC. Its translation: CATAHFEDYGYEQYF.

The V gene is TRBV20-1, the J gene TRBJ2-7; 8 nucleotides line up with TRBD1. Germline assignment: CDR1 DFQATT and CDR2 SNEGSKA (reference sequence). The CDR3 sequence is 13 residues long. V lost 5 bases to trimming and J lost 4 bases; unmatched junction nucleotides: 7. The CDR3 nucleotides are TGCAGTGCTGGGTCAGGGGGCGCGTACGAGCAGTACTTC. Its protein is CSAGSGGAYEQYF.

CDR3 loop: CATSLAGQYNEQFF. Written as DNA, the CDR3 is TGTGCCACCTCCTTAGCGGGACAGTACAATGAGCAGTTCTTC. The J gene is TRBJ2-1, the V gene TRBV24-1, with TRBD2 as a possible D gene (8 bases). Trimming shortened V by 9 bases and J by 4 bases, and 15 bases separated the two germline ends. From germline, CDR1 is KGHDR and CDR2 SFDVKD. The CDR3 is 14 residues long.

V gene TRBV4-3 combines with J gene TRBJ2-2; a possible D gene is TRBD2 (7 bases). The V and J ends lost 0 bases and 5 bases respectively, with 13 bases between them. Germline lookup yields CDR1 LGHNA and CDR2 YSLEER. The length of the CDR3 is 16 residues. CDR3 nucleotide sequence: TGCGCCAGCAGCCAAGATAGGAGGGGGGGAACCGGGGAGCTGTTTTTT. This codes for CASSQDRRGGTGELFF.

The chain joins TRBV7-9 to TRBJ2-1; a weak D match, TRBD2 (7 bases). There are 17 residues in the CDR3. V was cut by 2 bases and J by 6 bases, with 20 bases left in between. Germline V gene data show CDR1 as SEHNR and CDR2 as FQNEAQ (reference sequence). CDR3 coding DNA: TGTGCCAGCAGCTTAAGGGGGGGCGGAGGTAAGGTCAATGAGCAGTTCTTC. It specifies CASSLRGGGGKVNEQFF.

This clonotype came up a few times. V is TRBV15 and J is TRBJ2-7; 7 bases fit TRBD1. Germline values: CDR1 LNHNV, CDR2 YYDKDF (reference sequence). The CDR3 spans 15 residues. J was trimmed by 3 bases and V by 2 bases; bases with no gene match: 7. CDR3 nucleotides: TGTGCCACCAGCAGACAGGGGGTGCTTTTCTACGAGCAGTACTTC. Residues: CATSRQGVLFYEQYF.

With regard to this clonotype: At one end the junction does not follow the germline gene, possibly because of a read error. The chain uses TRBV7-2 and TRBJ2-1, with 8 nucleotides matching TRBD1. Germline lookup yields CDR1 SGHTA and CDR2 FQGNSA. The CDR3 covers 13 residues. The CDR3 DNA is TGTGCCAGCGGTCCGTCTCCGGGTCGGACAGGGCCCTTC. Its protein is CASGPSPGRTGPF.

This clonotype was counted between two and nine times. This chain uses TRBV5-1 with TRBJ1-6; D is unclear. V shed 7 bases and J shed 6 bases, with 14 bases lying between them. CDR3 length: 14 residues. The germline CDR1 and CDR2 sequences are SGHRS and YFSETQ. CDR3 DNA sequence: TGCGCCAGCGCTAGGAACCAGCCTAATTCACCCCTCCACTTT. Encoded protein: CASARNQPNSPLHF.

This clonotype has a handful of counts. The chain links TRBV27 to TRBJ2-3; TRBD2 matches at 7 bases. V lost 7 bases and J lost 3; bases outside the gene matches: 7. Germline CDR1 is MNHEY and CDR2 is SMNVEV (reference sequence). The length of the CDR3 is 14 residues. CDR3 residues: CASTAAGVTDTQYF. The DNA for the CDR3 is TGTGCCAGCACAGCCGCGGGAGTAACAGATACGCAGTATTTT.

This clonotype was seen a few times. The chain recombines TRBV4-1 with TRBJ1-1; 8 bases agree with TRBD1. Trimming cost V 4 bases and J 3 bases; bases outside gene matches: 16. CDR1 and CDR2 from the germline V gene are MGHRA and YSYEKL. CDR3 size: 18 residues. Written as DNA, the CDR3 is TGCGCCAGCAGCCCCCTCGGGACTAACAGGGGGACACACACTGAAGCTTTCTTT. Translated, it gives CASSPLGTNRGTHTEAFF.

The rearrangement uses TRBV6-1 and TRBJ2-3; 11 bases map to TRBD2. The CDR3 covers 14 residues. With 4 bases clipped from V and 13 bases from J, the junction kept 10 bases outside the gene matches. Germline CDR1 MNHNS, CDR2 SASEGT. CDR3 sequence reads: CASSGATSGVLKYF. The CDR3 DNA sequence: TGTGCCAGCAGTGGGGCGACTAGCGGGGTATTGAAGTATTTT.

Only one count was recorded for this clonotype. The genes are TRBV7-2 and TRBJ2-5; 7 positions match TRBD1. Germline V CDR1 and CDR2: SGHTA, FQGNSA. V dropped 4 bases and J dropped 4; count of bases not matched to a gene: 6. The CDR3 has 14 residues. The CDR3 loop reads CASSSTGVPETQYF. CDR3 in DNA: TGTGCCAGCAGCTCCACAGGGGTCCCAGAGACCCAGTACTTC. The whole variable domain, remainder taken from reference TRBV7-2 and TRBJ2-5, is GAGVSQSPSNKVTEKGKDVELRCDPISGHTALYWYRQSLGQGLEFLIYFQGNSAPDKSGLPSDRFSAERTGGSVSTLTIQRTQQEDSAVYLCASSSTGVPETQYFGPGTRLLVL.

The genes are TRBV29-1 and TRBJ2-3, with 8 positions matching TRBD2. CDR3 size: 14 residues. Germline values: CDR1 SQVTM, CDR2 ANQGSEA. Trimming removed 7 bases from V and 3 bases from J; junction bases left unmatched: 9. The CDR3 DNA is TGCAGCGGACAAGCGGGGGTGGGGACAGATACGCAGTATTTT. This codes for CSGQAGVGTDTQYF.

This clonotype has a handful of counts. V gene TRBV7-3 combines with J gene TRBJ1-1, with D unclear. The length of the CDR3 is 16 residues. V shed 5 bases and J shed 5 bases, with 21 bases lying between them. Germline V CDR1 and CDR2: SGHTA, FQGTGA. The CDR3 DNA reads TGTGCCAGCAGCCTACAATCAAGACACGCTGGAACTGAAGCTTTCTTT. The encoded protein is CASSLQSRHAGTEAFF.

This rearrangement joins TRBV12-3 or TRBV12-4 to TRBJ2-1, with 8 bases matching TRBD2. CDR3 length: 12 residues. The trim removed 7 bases at V and 15 bases at J, leaving 11 bases unmatched. CDR3 in DNA: TGTGCCAGCACAAAAGCGGGAGCCCCTGGGTTCTTC. It yields the protein CASTKAGAPGFF.

This clonotype was counted only a few times. V is TRBV9 and J is TRBJ2-7; 8 bases are a match to TRBD1. The CDR3 extends over 15 amino acids. Germline CDR1 reads SGDLS; CDR2 reads YYNGEE. V was clipped by 0 bases and J by 6 bases; unmatched bases: 8. CDR3: CASSVGTGMFLEQYF. The CDR3 DNA reads as TGTGCCAGCAGCGTAGGGACAGGGATGTTCCTCGAGCAGTACTTC.

The chain carries TRBV6-4 and TRBJ2-2, with 7 bases fitting TRBD1. In germline, CDR1 is MRHNA, CDR2 SNTAGT. Unmatched junction bases numbered 12, after V lost 3 bases and J lost 2 bases. The CDR3 is 18 residues long. The CDR3 bases are TGTGCCAGCAGTGATCACTTCAAGGGGGCCGATAACACCGGGGAGCTGTTTTTT. Translation gives CASSDHFKGADNTGELFF.

The chain links TRBV15 to TRBJ2-2; maybe TRBD2 (5 bases). The germline gives CDR1 LNHNV, CDR2 YYDKDF (reference sequence). V gave up 5 bases and J gave up 2 bases, with 9 bases separating them. The CDR3 sequence is 14 residues long. CDR3 in amino acids: CATSVARNTGELFF. The DNA of the CDR3 is TGTGCCACCAGCGTAGCGCGAAACACCGGGGAGCTGTTTTTT.

The J gene is TRBJ1-4, the V gene TRBV5-1, with D uncertain. This CDR3 spans 18 amino acids. Looked up from germline, CDR1 is SGHRS and CDR2 is YFSETQ. The V gene lost 4 bases and the J gene lost 7 bases, with 26 bases spanning the gap. DNA of the CDR3: TGCGCCAGCAGCCGGGAATGGCAGGAGGTCGGTGCAGTTGAAAAACTGTTTTTT. It is translated as CASSREWQEVGAVEKLFF.